This entry features one TCR beta chain sequence. This specimen belongs to a study of blood T cell repertoires in COVID-19. Trimming pared 8 bases from V and 0 bases from J, leaving 11 bases between. This CDR3 has 14 residues. Looked up from germline, CDR1 is MNHNY and CDR2 is SVGAGI (reference sequence). Under the authors' procedure: Researchers report that nucleated cell counts were estimated from reference gene primer amplification. TCRdb keeps only in-frame clones here, not all; method: immunoSEQ multiplex PCR. V and J calls plus clone size are reproduced from that table; the DNA served to infer D and trimming. There are 100,000 or so clones in the sample; roughly nine tenths occur only once, and around 2% lies in the top ten.

What was sequenced was peripheral blood. The rearrangement joins TRBV6-6 to TRBJ1-5; no reliable D call. The clonotype originates from a man aged 50 or older with active COVID-19. The CDR3 is CASAMTHSNQPQHF. The CDR3 DNA reads as TGTGCCAGCGCAATGACACATAGCAATCAGCCCCAGCATTTT.